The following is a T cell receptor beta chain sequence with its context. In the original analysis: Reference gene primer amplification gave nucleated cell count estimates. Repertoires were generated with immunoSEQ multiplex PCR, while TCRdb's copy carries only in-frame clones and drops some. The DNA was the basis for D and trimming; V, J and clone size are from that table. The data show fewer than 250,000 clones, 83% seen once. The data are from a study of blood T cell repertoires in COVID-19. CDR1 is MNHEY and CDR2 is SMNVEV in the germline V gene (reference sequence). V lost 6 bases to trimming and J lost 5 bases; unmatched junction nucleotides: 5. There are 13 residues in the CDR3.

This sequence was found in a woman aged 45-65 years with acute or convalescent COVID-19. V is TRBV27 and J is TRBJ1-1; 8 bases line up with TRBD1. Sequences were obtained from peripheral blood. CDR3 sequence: CASSTGGWTEAFF. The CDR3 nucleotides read TGTGCCAGCAGCACAGGGGGATGGACTGAAGCTTTCTTT.